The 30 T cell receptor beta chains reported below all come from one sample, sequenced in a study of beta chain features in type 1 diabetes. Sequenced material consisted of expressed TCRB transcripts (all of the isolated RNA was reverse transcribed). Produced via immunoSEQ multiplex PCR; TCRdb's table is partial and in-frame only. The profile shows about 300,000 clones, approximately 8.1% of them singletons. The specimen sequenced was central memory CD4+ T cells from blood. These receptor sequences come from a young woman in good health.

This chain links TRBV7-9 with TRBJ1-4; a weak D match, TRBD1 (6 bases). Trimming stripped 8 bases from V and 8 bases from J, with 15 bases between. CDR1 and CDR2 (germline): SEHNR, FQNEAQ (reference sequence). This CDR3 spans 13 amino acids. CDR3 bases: TGTGCCAGCTCGGTTGCGACAGGCGAAAAACTGTTTTTT. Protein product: CASSVATGEKLFF.

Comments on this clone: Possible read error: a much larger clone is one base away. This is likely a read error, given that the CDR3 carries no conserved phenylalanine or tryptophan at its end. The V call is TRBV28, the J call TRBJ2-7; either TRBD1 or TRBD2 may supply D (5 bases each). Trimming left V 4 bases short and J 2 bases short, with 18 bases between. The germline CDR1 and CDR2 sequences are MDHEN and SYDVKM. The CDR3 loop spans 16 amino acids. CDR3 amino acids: CASSSTRQFRPYEQYG. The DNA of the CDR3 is TGTGCCAGCAGTTCCACTAGACAGTTCCGACCCTACGAGCAGTACGGC.

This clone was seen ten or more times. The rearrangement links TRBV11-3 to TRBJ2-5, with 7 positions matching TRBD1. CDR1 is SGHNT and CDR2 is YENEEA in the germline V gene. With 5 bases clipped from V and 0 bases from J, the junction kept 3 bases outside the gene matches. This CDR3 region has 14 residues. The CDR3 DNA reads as TGTGCCAGCAGCGGGGACAGAGACCAAGAGACCCAGTACTTC. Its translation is CASSGDRDQETQYF.

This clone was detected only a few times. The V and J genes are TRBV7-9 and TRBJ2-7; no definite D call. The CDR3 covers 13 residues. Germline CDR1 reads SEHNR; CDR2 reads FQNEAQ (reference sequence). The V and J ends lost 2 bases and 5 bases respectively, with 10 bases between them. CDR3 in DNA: TGTGCCAGCAGCTTATACCCCGCCGACGAGCAGTACGTC. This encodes CASSLYPADEQYV.

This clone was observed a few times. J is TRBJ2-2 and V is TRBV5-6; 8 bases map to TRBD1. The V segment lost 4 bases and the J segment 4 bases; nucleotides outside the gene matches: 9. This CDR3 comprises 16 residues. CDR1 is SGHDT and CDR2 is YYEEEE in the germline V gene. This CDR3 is CASSEGPTGGTGELFF. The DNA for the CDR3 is TGTGCCAGCAGCGAAGGTCCCACAGGGGGCACCGGGGAGCTGTTTTTT. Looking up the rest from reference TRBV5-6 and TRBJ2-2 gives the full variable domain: DAGVTQSPTHLIKTRGQQVTLRCSPKSGHDTVSWYQQALGQGPQFIFQYYEEEERQRGNFPDRFSGHQFPNYSSELNVNALLLGDSALYLCASSEGPTGGTGELFFGEGSRLTVL.

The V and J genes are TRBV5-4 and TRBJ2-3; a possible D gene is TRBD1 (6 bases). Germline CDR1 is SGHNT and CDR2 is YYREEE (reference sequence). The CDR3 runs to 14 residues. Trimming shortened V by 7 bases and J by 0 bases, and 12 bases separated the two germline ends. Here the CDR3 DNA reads TGTGCCAGCCTAGACAGGTCTAGCACAGATACGCAGTATTTT. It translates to CASLDRSSTDTQYF.

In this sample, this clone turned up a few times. The CDR3 protein is CAWSVILSGNTEAFF. The CDR3 region has the DNA TGTGCCTGGAGTGTAATCTTGTCAGGTAACACTGAAGCTTTCTTT. The chain joins TRBV30 to TRBJ1-1; no firm D call. The CDR3 runs to 15 residues. Germline-derived CDR1 and CDR2 are GTSNPN and SVGIG (reference sequence). V was shortened by 0 bases and J by 2 bases, with 13 bases between the two germline ends.

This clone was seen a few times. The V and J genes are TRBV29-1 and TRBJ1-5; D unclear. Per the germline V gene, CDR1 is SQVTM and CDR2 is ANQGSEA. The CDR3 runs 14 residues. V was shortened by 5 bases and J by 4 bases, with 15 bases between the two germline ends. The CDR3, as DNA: TGCAGCGTTTTGTGGGCCGGGGTGAATCAGCCCCAGCATTTT. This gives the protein CSVLWAGVNQPQHF.

For the CDR3, the DNA is TGTGCAAGTCGCTTAGCGTCTGGGGCTGTCCGGACTACCTACAATGAGCAGTTCTTC. It encodes CASRLASGAVRTTYNEQFF. The J gene is TRBJ2-1, the V gene TRBV12-2; TRBD2 is the table's D call, not checked against the DNA. TRBV12-2 is tagged as a pseudogene. This CDR3 is 19 amino acids long.

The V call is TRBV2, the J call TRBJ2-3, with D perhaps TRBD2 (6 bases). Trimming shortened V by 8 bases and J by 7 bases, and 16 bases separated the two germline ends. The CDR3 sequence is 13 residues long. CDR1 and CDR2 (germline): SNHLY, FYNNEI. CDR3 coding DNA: TGTGCCAGCTTCCTAGTTGGGGGGAATACGCAGTATTTT. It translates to CASFLVGGNTQYF. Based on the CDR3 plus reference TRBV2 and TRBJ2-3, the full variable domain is EPEVTQTPSHQVTQMGQEVILRCVPISNHLYFYWYRQILGQKVEFLVSFYNNEISEKSEIFDDQFSVERPDGSNFTLKIRSTKLEDSAMYFCASFLVGGNTQYFGPGTRLTVL.

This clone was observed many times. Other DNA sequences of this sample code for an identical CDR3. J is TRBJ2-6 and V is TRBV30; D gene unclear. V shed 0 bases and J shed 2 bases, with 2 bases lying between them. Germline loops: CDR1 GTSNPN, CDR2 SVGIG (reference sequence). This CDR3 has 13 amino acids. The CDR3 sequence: CAWSVPGANVLTF. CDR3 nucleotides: TGTGCCTGGAGTGTACCTGGGGCCAACGTCCTGACTTTC.

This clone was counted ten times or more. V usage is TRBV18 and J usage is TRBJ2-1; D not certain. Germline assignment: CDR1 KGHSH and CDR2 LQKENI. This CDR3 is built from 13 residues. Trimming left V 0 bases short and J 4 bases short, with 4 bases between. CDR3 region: CASSPPRYNEQFF. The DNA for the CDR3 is TGTGCCAGCTCACCACCTAGGTACAATGAGCAGTTCTTC.

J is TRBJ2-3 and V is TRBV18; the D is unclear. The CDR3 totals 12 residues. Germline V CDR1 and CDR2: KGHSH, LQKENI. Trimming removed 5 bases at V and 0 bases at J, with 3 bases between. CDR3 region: CASSVSTDTQYF. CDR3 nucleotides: TGTGCCAGCTCAGTGAGCACAGATACGCAGTATTTT.

CDR3 protein: CSVTHSGRTYEQYF. The CDR3 DNA follows: TGCAGCGTCACACATAGCGGGAGGACCTACGAGCAGTACTTC. The J gene is TRBJ2-7, the V gene TRBV29-1; 10 positions match TRBD2. The trim removed 6 bases at V and 2 bases at J, leaving 7 bases unmatched. The length of the CDR3 is 14 residues. Germline CDR1 SQVTM, CDR2 ANQGSEA.

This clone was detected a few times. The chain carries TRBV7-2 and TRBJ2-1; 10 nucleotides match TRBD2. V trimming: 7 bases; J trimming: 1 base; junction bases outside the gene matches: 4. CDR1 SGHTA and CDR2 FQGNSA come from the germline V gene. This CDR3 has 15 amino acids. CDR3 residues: CASNSGRASYNEQFF. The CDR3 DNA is TGTGCCAGCAACAGCGGGAGGGCATCCTACAATGAGCAGTTCTTC.

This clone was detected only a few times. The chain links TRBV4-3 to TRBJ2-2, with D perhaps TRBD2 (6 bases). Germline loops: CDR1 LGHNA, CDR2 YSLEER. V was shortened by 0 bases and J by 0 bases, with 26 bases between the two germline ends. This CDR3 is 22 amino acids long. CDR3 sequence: CASSQEGGYGNSIFTNTGELFF. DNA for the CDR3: TGCGCCAGCAGCCAAGAGGGGGGTTACGGGAACAGCATCTTTACGAACACCGGGGAGCTGTTTTTT.

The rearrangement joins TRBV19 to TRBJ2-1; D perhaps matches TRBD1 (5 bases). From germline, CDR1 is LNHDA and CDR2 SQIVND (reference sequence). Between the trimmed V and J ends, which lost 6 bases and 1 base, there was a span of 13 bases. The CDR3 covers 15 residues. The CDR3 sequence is CASRGRASSYNEQFF. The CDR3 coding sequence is TGTGCCAGTAGGGGCAGGGCATCATCCTACAATGAGCAGTTCTTC.

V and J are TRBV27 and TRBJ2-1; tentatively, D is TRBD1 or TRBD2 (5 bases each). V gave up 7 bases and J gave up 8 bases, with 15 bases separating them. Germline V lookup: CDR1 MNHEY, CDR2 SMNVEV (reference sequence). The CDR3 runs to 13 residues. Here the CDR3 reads CASKEVGVDEQFF. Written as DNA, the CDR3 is TGTGCCAGCAAGGAGGTGGGGGTAGATGAGCAGTTCTTC.

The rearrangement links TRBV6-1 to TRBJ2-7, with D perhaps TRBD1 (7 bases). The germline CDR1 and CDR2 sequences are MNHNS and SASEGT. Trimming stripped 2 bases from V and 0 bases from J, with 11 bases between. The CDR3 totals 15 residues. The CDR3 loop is CASSEQGGSSYEQYF. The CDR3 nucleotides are TGTGCCAGCAGTGAACAGGGGGGAAGCTCCTACGAGCAGTACTTC.

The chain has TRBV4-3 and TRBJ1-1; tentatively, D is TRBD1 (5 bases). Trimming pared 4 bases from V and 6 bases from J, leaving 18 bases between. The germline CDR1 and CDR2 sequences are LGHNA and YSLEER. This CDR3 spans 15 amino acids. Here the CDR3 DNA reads TGCGCCAGCAGCCGGGAGGGAGCCCGGGGGGCTGAAGCTTTCTTT. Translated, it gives CASSREGARGAEAFF.

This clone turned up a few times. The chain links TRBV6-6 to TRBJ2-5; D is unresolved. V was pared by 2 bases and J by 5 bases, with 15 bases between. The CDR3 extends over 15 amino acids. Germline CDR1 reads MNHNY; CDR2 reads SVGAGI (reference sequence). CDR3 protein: CASSYRRDRSETQYF. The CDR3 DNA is TGTGCCAGCAGTTACCGTCGCGACCGCTCCGAGACCCAGTACTTC.

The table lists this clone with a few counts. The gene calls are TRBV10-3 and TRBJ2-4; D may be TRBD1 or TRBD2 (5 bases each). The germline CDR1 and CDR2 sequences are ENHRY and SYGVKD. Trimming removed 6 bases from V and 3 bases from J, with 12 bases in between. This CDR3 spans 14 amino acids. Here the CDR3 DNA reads TGTGCCATCAGCCGGGACCAGGGCAAAAACATTCAGTACTTC. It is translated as CAISRDQGKNIQYF.

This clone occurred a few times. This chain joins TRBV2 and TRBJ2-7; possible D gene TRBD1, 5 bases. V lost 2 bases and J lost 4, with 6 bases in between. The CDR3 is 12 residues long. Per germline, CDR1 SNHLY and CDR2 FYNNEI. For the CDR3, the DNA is TGTGCCAGCAGTGAAAGGGGATACGAGCAGTACTTC. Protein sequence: CASSERGYEQYF.

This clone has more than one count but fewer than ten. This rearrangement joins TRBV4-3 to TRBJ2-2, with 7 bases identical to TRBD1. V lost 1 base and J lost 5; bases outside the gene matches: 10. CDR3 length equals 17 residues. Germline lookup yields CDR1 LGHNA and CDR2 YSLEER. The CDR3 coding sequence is TGCGCCAGCAGCCAAGGTTCCGGGACAGAAGGGACCGGGGAGCTGTTTTTT. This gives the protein CASSQGSGTEGTGELFF.

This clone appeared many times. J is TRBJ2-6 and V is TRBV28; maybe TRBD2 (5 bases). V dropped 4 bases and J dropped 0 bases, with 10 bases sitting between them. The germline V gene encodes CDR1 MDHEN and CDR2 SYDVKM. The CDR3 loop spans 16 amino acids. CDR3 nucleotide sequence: TGTGCCAGCAGTTATCCGGGGAACTCTGGGGCCAACGTCCTGACTTTC. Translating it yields CASSYPGNSGANVLTF. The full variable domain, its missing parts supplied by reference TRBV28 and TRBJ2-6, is DVKVTQSSRYLVKRTGEKVFLECVQDMDHENMFWYRQDPGLGLRLIYFSYDVKMKEKGDIPEGYSVSREKKERFSLILESASTNQTSMYLCASSYPGNSGANVLTFGAGSRLTVL.

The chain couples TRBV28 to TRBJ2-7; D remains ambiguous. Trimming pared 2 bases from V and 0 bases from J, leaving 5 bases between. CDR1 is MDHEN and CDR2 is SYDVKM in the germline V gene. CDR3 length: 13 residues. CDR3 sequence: CASSLGSSYEQYV. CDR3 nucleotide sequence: TGTGCCAGCAGTTTAGGTAGCTCCTACGAGCAGTACGTC.

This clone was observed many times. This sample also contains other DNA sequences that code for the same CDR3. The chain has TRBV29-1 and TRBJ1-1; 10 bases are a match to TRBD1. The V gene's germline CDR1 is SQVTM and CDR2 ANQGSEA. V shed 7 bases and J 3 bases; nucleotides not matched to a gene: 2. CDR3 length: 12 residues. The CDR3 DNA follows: TGCAGCGCCGGACAGGGGGACACTGAAGCTTTCTTT. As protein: CSAGQGDTEAFF.

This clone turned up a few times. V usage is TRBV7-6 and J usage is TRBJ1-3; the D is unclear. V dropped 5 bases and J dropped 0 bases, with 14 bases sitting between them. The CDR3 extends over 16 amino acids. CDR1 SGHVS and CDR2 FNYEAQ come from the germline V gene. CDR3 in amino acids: CASSGGISSSGNTIYF. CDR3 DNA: TGTGCCAGCAGCGGCGGGATCTCGAGCTCTGGAAACACCATATATTTT.

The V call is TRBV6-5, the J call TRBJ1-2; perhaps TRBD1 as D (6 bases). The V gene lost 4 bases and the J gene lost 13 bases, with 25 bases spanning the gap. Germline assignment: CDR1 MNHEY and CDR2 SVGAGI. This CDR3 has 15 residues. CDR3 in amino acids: CASSSVQRVGQRSTF. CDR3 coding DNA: TGTGCCAGCAGTTCTGTCCAACGTGTTGGACAGAGGTCCACCTTC.

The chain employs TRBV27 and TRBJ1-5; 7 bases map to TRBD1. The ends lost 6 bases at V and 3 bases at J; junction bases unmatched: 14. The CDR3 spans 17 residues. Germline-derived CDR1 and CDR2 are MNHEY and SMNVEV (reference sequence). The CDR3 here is CASSSQGGTAYNQPQHF. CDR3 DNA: TGTGCCAGCAGCAGCCAGGGGGGGACAGCCTACAATCAGCCCCAGCATTTT.